This T cell receptor beta chain was recovered during a study of metastatic and nonmetastatic thyroid tumors. This clone was counted ten times or more. Through MiXCR, TCRdb re-clonotyped the PCR reads. The table records some 64,000 clones, 4% to 4.5% of them present only once. The CDR3 loop spans 14 amino acids. The germline V gene has CDR1 DFQATT and CDR2 SNEGSKA (reference sequence). The V and J ends lost 3 bases and 6 bases respectively, with 15 bases between them. Prior to thyroid surgery, none of the patients had received any treatment. This TCR was sampled from a female donor with papillary thyroid cancer or a benign thyroid nodule (not recorded which). Some clones in this sample may be carry-over from other donors' samples. The rearrangement links TRBV20-1 to TRBJ1-5, with D possibly TRBD1 on 5 matching bases. The sequencing sample was made of blood. As DNA, the CDR3 is TGCAGTGCTAGGGGGCCTTTAGACGGTCAGCCCCAGCATTTT. Translated: CSARGPLDGQPQHF.